Listed below are T cell receptor beta chains from one sample, sequenced in a study of naive and memory T cell subsets. TCRdb independently ran MiXCR on the UMI-ligation and nested PCR reads; one entry per CDR3 protein. The table has 40,000 or so distinct CDR3 sequences, 9.5% to 12% seen once. The sequencing used skin, collected from a tuberculin skin test site. The receptors here all came from an adult in good health. Both conserved end residues are part of each CDR3. Each record gives: D gene, V gene, J gene, clone size, CDR3 DNA, CDR3 protein. A D gene is named only where the DNA matches it firmly. Clone size is shown for a subset of rows, as once, few, many or a class of expanded clone.

>-|TRBV6-6|TRBJ2-7|few
TGTGCCAGCAGTGAGTTAGGTTTGGGGAAGGTGGAGCAGTACTTC
CASSELGLGKVEQYF
>-|TRBV7-3|TRBJ2-6|many
TGTGCCAGCAGCTTAAAAGAAAGTTCTGGGGCCAACGTCCTGACTTTC
CASSLKESSGANVLTF
>-|TRBV5-6|TRBJ2-7|many
TGTGCCAGCAGCTTGGGGGGGTCGGGGGTGGTTGAGCAGTACTTC
CASSLGGSGVVEQYF
>TRBD1|TRBV6-6|TRBJ2-7|many
TGTGCCAGCAGTTACGGCCTCGGACAGGCCAGCTCCTACGAGCAGTACTTC
CASSYGLGQASSYEQYF
>TRBD1|TRBV5-5|TRBJ2-7|few
TGTGCCAGCAGTTTTACAGGGGATCCCTACGAGCAGTACTTC
CASSFTGDPYEQYF
>TRBD1|TRBV29-1|TRBJ1-2|-
TGCAGCGCACCGGGACAGGGATATGGCTACACCTTC
CSAPGQGYGYTF
>-|TRBV7-3|TRBJ2-1|few
TGTGCCAGCCCTCAATCTTATGAGCAGTTCTTC
CASPQSYEQFF
>TRBD1|TRBV29-1|TRBJ2-7|many
TGCAGCGGACCCGGGACAGACTCCTACGAGCAGTACTTC
CSGPGTDSYEQYF
>-|TRBV7-9|TRBJ2-7|many
TGTGCCAGCAGCTCCTACTACGAGCAGTACTTC
CASSSYYEQYF
>TRBD2|TRBV6-2/TRBV6-3|TRBJ2-1|-
TGTGCCAGCAGTTACGGCGGGGGGGGCCCCAATGAGCAGTTCTTC
CASSYGGGGPNEQFF
>TRBD2|TRBV20-1|TRBJ2-7|many
TGCAGTGCTACAATAGCGGGGCCCTCCTACGAGCAGTACTTC
CSATIAGPSYEQYF
>-|TRBV5-6|TRBJ1-1|-
TGTGCCAGCAGCCCAGGGACAAGTACTGAAGCTTTCTTT
CASSPGTSTEAFF
>-|TRBV28|TRBJ2-1|-
TGTGCCAGCAGTTTAGGGCTCTACAATGAGCAGTTCTTC
CASSLGLYNEQFF
>-|TRBV6-5|TRBJ1-1|many
TGTGCCAGCAGTTGGGGGACATACCACACTGAAGCTTTCTTT
CASSWGTYHTEAFF
>-|TRBV2|TRBJ2-2|many
TGTGCCAGCAGTGAAGGGACTCATCCCGGGGAGCTGTTTTTT
CASSEGTHPGELFF
>TRBD1|TRBV18|TRBJ2-7|-
TGTGCCAGCTCACCACCGGGACAGGGGCGGACCTACGAGCAGTACTTC
CASSPPGQGRTYEQYF
>TRBD2|TRBV11-2|TRBJ2-1|-
TGTGCCAGCAGCCTGATGAGAAGCGGGGGGGCCGTAAATGAGCAGTTCTTC
CASSLMRSGGAVNEQFF
>-|TRBV20-1|TRBJ1-1|-
TGCAGTGCTAGTCCGTACACTGAAGCTTTCTTT
CSASPYTEAFF
>TRBD2|TRBV3-1|TRBJ2-1|many
TGTGCCAGCAGCCAAGAATATAGGACTAGCGGGAAGGAAGATGAGCAGTTCTTC
CASSQEYRTSGKEDEQFF
>TRBD2|TRBV20-1|TRBJ2-7|many
TGCAGTGCTAGGAATTTAGCGGGGTCCTCCTACGAGCAGTACTTC
CSARNLAGSSYEQYF
>TRBD1|TRBV3-1|TRBJ1-2|many
TGTGCCAGCAGCCAATTGGACAGGGGCCATGGCTACACCTTC
CASSQLDRGHGYTF
>-|TRBV11-2|TRBJ2-2|few
TGTGCCAGCAGCCCCCAATGGGGGGAGCTGTTTTTT
CASSPQWGELFF
>-|TRBV12-3/TRBV12-4|TRBJ2-7|-
TGTGCCAGCAGTAGGGGTGGCCCGGGCGAGCAGTACTTC
CASSRGGPGEQYF
>-|TRBV21-1|TRBJ2-2|once
TGTGCCAGCAGCAAAATTCGAGGGAGCATCGGGGAGCTGTTTTTT
CASSKIRGSIGELFF
>TRBD1|TRBV28|TRBJ1-5|few
TGTGCCAGCAGTTTACGGACAGGGATTCAGCCCCAGCATTTT
CASSLRTGIQPQHF
>-|TRBV7-6|TRBJ1-3|many
TGTGCCAGCAGCATTACCTGGAGCTCTGGAAACACCATATATTTT
CASSITWSSGNTIYF
>TRBD1|TRBV7-9|TRBJ1-1|many
TGTGCCAGCAGCCAGCAACAGGGGGTCGGCACTGAAGCTTTCTTT
CASSQQQGVGTEAFF
>TRBD2|TRBV15|TRBJ2-2|many
TGTGCCACCAGCAGATTTAGCGGGACGAACACCGGGGAGCTGTTTTTT
CATSRFSGTNTGELFF
>TRBD1|TRBV28|TRBJ1-1|-
TGTGCCAGCTCTAGGGACAGAAGAGAAGCTTTCTTT
CASSRDRREAFF
>TRBD2|TRBV10-2|TRBJ2-3|-
TGCGCCAGCAGTGGGACTAGCGGGGGGACCACGCAGTATTTT
CASSGTSGGTTQYF
>TRBD2|TRBV20-1|TRBJ2-3|many
TGCAGTGCACCCGGACTAGCGACGACAGATACGCAGTATTTT
CSAPGLATTDTQYF
>-|TRBV4-2|TRBJ2-7|few
TGTGCCAGCAGCCAAGGACTGCCTGGGGGGAAAGAGCAGTACTTC
CASSQGLPGGKEQYF
>-|TRBV4-1|TRBJ2-7|few
TGCGCCAGCAGGCGCAGGGGTTTCCCCTACGAGCAGTACTTC
CASRRRGFPYEQYF
>TRBD2|TRBV14|TRBJ2-5|many
TGTGCCAGCAAAGGACTAGCGGGGCAAGAGACCCAGTACTTC
CASKGLAGQETQYF
>-|TRBV7-9|TRBJ2-3|-
TGTGCCAGCAGCTTAGACAACACAGATACGCAGTATTTT
CASSLDNTDTQYF
>TRBD1|TRBV5-1|TRBJ2-7|-
TGCGCCAGCAGCTTGACAGGGGCAAGCTCCTACGAGCAGTACTTC
CASSLTGASSYEQYF
>-|TRBV28|TRBJ2-1|-
TGTGCCAGCAGTTTAGGGACGTCCTACAATGAGCAGTTCTTC
CASSLGTSYNEQFF
>-|TRBV27|TRBJ2-7|-
TGTGCCAGCAGTATGCTCGGGGAGTACGAGCAGTACTTC
CASSMLGEYEQYF
>TRBD1|TRBV20-1|TRBJ2-7|many
TGCAGTGCGCATGACAGGGGGAGCTACGAGCAGTACTTC
CSAHDRGSYEQYF
>-|TRBV5-1|TRBJ1-2|-
TGCGCCAGCAGCTTGGGTGGGGGCGCGAACTATGGCTACACCTTC
CASSLGGGANYGYTF
>TRBD2|TRBV20-1|TRBJ2-1|few
TGCAGTGCTAGAGGGACTAGTAGGCTCTTC
CSARGTSRLF